The source of this TCR beta chain is a study of blood T cell repertoires in COVID-19. For the study at large: Both acute and convalescent COVID-19 samples were obtained from the United States, Italy and Spain. T cells, B-cell-depleted T cells, or PBMCs supplied cDNA or gDNA.

Only a few counts were recorded for this clone. The CDR3 contains 15 residues. Germline CDR1 and CDR2: SGDLS and YYNGEE. Unmatched junction bases numbered 2, after V lost 3 bases and J lost 1 base. Some clones are missing from TCRdb's copy, which holds only in-frame ones; the method was immunoSEQ multiplex PCR. The table has around 330,000 clones, under 95% seen once. Participant ages covered roughly 18 to 89 years across 24 US areas. The receptor's source is a man in his fifties or sixties who had recovered from COVID-19. This chain connects TRBV9 to TRBJ2-1, with 9 bases that match TRBD1. The source material was PBMCs or T cells enriched from blood (not recorded which). CDR3 loop: CASSAGTGSYNEQFF. CDR3 coding DNA: TGTGCCAGCAGCGCCGGGACAGGGTCCTACAATGAGCAGTTCTTC.